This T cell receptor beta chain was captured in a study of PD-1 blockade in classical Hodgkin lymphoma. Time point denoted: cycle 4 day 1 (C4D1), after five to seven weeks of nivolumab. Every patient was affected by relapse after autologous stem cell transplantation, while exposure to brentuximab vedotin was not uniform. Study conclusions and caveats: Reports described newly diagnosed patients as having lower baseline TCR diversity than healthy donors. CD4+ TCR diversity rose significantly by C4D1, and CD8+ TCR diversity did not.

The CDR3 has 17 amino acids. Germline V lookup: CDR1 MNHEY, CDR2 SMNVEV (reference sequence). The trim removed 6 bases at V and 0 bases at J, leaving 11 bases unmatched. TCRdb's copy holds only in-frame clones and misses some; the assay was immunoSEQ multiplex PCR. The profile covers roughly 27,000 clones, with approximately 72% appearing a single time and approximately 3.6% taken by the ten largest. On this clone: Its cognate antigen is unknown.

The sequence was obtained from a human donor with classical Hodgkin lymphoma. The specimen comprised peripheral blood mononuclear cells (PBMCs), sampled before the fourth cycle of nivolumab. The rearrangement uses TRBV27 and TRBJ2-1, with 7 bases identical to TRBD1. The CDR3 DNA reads TGTGCCAGCAGCCCAACCAGGTGGGACAGCTCCTACAATGAGCAGTTCTTC. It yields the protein CASSPTRWDSSYNEQFF.